The 13 T cell receptor beta chains below were found in one sample sequenced in a study of shared clonotypes between healthy human individuals. Sequenced by immunoSEQ multiplex PCR; TCRdb stores in-frame clones only, minus some. Of fewer than 1.4 million clones in the sample, approximately 80% are singletons; the top ten hold 0.61%. The sequenced material came from memory CD4+ T cells from PBMCs. The subset here: CD45RA-negative fraction. All receptors derive from a man aged 18 to 30 in good health. Some clones in this sample may be carry-over from other donors' samples.

This clone was counted a few times. The conserved closing phenylalanine or tryptophan is absent in this CDR3, likely reflecting a read error. The rearrangement joins TRBV5-4 to TRBJ2-3; the match to TRBD2 covers 16 bases. CDR3 length: 16 amino acids. Per germline, CDR1 SGHNT and CDR2 YYREEE (reference sequence). The V segment lost 3 bases and the J segment 6 bases; nucleotides outside the gene matches: 4. The CDR3 loop reads CASSSGLAGGRDTQYL. As DNA, the CDR3 is TGTGCCAGCAGCTCGGGACTAGCGGGAGGGAGGGATACGCAGTATCTT.

The genes are TRBV5-4 and TRBJ2-3; D is unclear. The germline CDR1 and CDR2 sequences are SGHNT and YYREEE (reference sequence). The CDR3 is 16 residues long. The V end was cut by 0 bases, the J end by 3 bases, with 14 bases between. CDR3 DNA sequence: TGTGCCAGCAGCTTGGCCAAGGACCGCTCAACAGATACGCAGTATTTT. Its translation is CASSLAKDRSTDTQYF.

The chain employs TRBV7-2 and TRBJ1-4; TRBD1 might be the D (5 bases). This CDR3 is built from 15 residues. Germline V gene data show CDR1 as SGHTA and CDR2 as FQGNSA. V lost 5 bases to trimming and J lost 7 bases, with 17 bases between them. The CDR3 DNA reads as TGTGCCAGCAGCGCCCACCTAGTTCAGGGTGAAAAACTGTTTTTT. Translation gives CASSAHLVQGEKLFF.

Points on this clone: This specimen includes other DNA sequences encoding the same CDR3. V usage is TRBV5-1 and J usage is TRBJ1-1, with 10 bases lining up with TRBD1. CDR1 is SGHRS, CDR2 YFSETQ, per germline. The trim removed 4 bases at V and 5 bases at J, leaving 5 bases unmatched. This CDR3 spans 14 amino acids. The CDR3 coding sequence is TGCGCCAGCAGCAGCGGGACAGGGGTAACTGAAGCTTTCTTT. Translated, it gives CASSSGTGVTEAFF.

Concerning this clone: Other DNA sequences within the sample encode an identical CDR3. The chain employs TRBV10-3 and TRBJ1-2, with unresolved D. The V and J ends lost 6 bases and 4 bases respectively, with 6 bases between them. Germline loops: CDR1 ENHRY, CDR2 SYGVKD. The CDR3 is made up of 11 amino acids. This CDR3 is CAISEAYGYTF. The CDR3 bases are TGTGCCATCAGCGAGGCCTATGGCTACACCTTC.

The chain uses TRBV27 and TRBJ2-5; unclear D gene. Germline V lookup: CDR1 MNHEY, CDR2 SMNVEV (reference sequence). The CDR3 length is 13 residues. Trimming took off 5 bases at V and 4 bases at J, with 11 bases between the two ends. The CDR3 protein is CASSPLWRETQYF. For the CDR3, the DNA is TGTGCCAGCAGTCCCTTGTGGCGAGAGACCCAGTACTTC.

As for this clone: This specimen includes other DNA sequences encoding the same CDR3. The CDR3 spells CASSLDRGNQPQHF. CDR3 in DNA: TGTGCCAGCAGCCTGGACAGGGGGAATCAGCCCCAGCATTTT. This sequence joins TRBV7-9 and TRBJ1-5; 10 bases are shared with TRBD1. Germline V gene sequence: CDR1 SEHNR, CDR2 FQNEAQ (reference sequence). The CDR3 sequence is 14 residues long. V was pared by 5 bases and J by 4 bases, with 2 bases of the junction left unmatched.

This clone appeared a single time. The V gene is TRBV29-1, the J gene TRBJ1-4, with D unclear. Germline lookup yields CDR1 SQVTM and CDR2 ANQGSEA. This CDR3 is 16 amino acids long. Trimming cost V 0 bases and J 0 bases, with 11 bases left between them. This chain's CDR3 is CSVEDGRAATNEKLFF. The CDR3 nucleotides read TGCAGCGTTGAAGACGGTCGAGCGGCAACTAATGAAAAACTGTTTTTT.

The rearrangement links TRBV2 to TRBJ1-4, with 9 positions matching TRBD1. This CDR3 region has 15 residues. With V trimmed by 3 bases and J by 8 bases, 7 bases remained unmatched. Looked up from germline, CDR1 is SNHLY and CDR2 is FYNNEI. DNA for the CDR3: TGTGCCAGCAGTGATGCGGGACAGGGCGGGGAAAAACTGTTTTTT. Translated, it gives CASSDAGQGGEKLFF.

The chain combines TRBV11-2 with TRBJ2-7, with 9 bases identical to TRBD2. J lost 5 bases, V lost 0 bases, and 8 bases had no gene match. Germline CDR1 SGHAT, CDR2 FQNNGV. The CDR3 contains 16 residues. The CDR3 sequence is CASSLDRAGGVHEQYF. CDR3 DNA sequence: TGTGCCAGCAGCTTAGATCGGGCGGGAGGGGTCCACGAGCAGTACTTC.

The rearrangement links TRBV28 to TRBJ2-1, with D hard to call. Germline CDR1 MDHEN, CDR2 SYDVKM. This CDR3 has 14 residues. Deletions cut 7 bases from V and 0 bases from J, with 10 bases between. This chain's CDR3 is CASTRSSSYNEQFF. The CDR3 bases are TGTGCCAGCACGCGGTCCAGCTCCTACAATGAGCAGTTCTTC.

J is TRBJ2-1 and V is TRBV6-1; 8 nucleotides agree with TRBD2. Germline CDR1 reads MNHNS; CDR2 reads SASEGT. The V and J ends lost 4 bases and 3 bases, in that order; junction bases with no gene match: 14. The CDR3 is 18 residues long. The CDR3 bases are TGTGCCAGCAGTGCACCAGGGCTACAGCGGGAGAACTACAATGAGCAGTTCTTC. Translation gives CASSAPGLQRENYNEQFF.

This clone has only one observation. The chain links TRBV5-4 to TRBJ2-3; D tentatively reads TRBD1 or TRBD2 (5 bases each). This CDR3 region has 15 residues. The V end was cut by 0 bases, the J end by 3 bases, with 11 bases between. CDR1 SGHNT and CDR2 YYREEE come from the germline V gene (reference sequence). CDR3 protein: CASSLGGTWTDTQYF. DNA of the CDR3: TGTGCCAGCAGCTTGGGGGGGACGTGGACAGATACGCAGTATTTT.